Listed below are T cell receptor beta chains from one sample, sequenced in a study of vaccination and CD4 T cells after COVID-19. One entry per CDR3 protein, called by TCRdb with MiXCR from the PCR reads. The data show approximately 20,000 distinct CDR3 sequences, 62% seen once. Material: CD4+ T cells from blood, obtained before SARS-CoV-2 vaccination. Source of these receptors: a human donor who had recovered from COVID-19. Both conserved end residues are part of each CDR3. Fields, in order: clone size, V gene, J gene, D gene, CDR3 DNA, CDR3 protein. A D gene is named only where the DNA matches it firmly. Size tells how often a clone was seen (once, few, many) or the class of an expanded clone, and some rows leave it out.

clone size: NA; V gene: TRBV15; J gene: TRBJ2-7; D gene: TRBD2; CDR3 DNA: TGTGCCACCAGCAGTAGCGGGAGGGTAATCTCTTTGCAGTACTTC; CDR3 protein: CATSSSGRVISLQYF
clone size: NA; V gene: TRBV7-8; J gene: TRBJ1-4; D gene: NA; CDR3 DNA: TGTGCTAGCGCCAGAGCTAATGAAAAACTGTTTTTT; CDR3 protein: CASARANEKLFF
clone size: few; V gene: TRBV12-3/TRBV12-4; J gene: TRBJ1-5; D gene: NA; CDR3 DNA: TGTGCCAGCAGTTCTGGACAGCCTTATCAGCCCCAGCATTTT; CDR3 protein: CASSSGQPYQPQHF
clone size: few; V gene: TRBV20-1; J gene: TRBJ2-5; D gene: TRBD2; CDR3 DNA: TGCAGTGCTCGACGGGAGGGAGAGACCCAGTACTTC; CDR3 protein: CSARREGETQYF
clone size: NA; V gene: TRBV2; J gene: TRBJ2-7; D gene: NA; CDR3 DNA: TGTGCCAGCAGTTCCTACGAGCAGTACTTC; CDR3 protein: CASSSYEQYF
clone size: few; V gene: TRBV2; J gene: TRBJ2-5; D gene: TRBD1; CDR3 DNA: TGTGCCAGCAGTGAAGGAGACAGGGTCGGGACCCAGTACTTC; CDR3 protein: CASSEGDRVGTQYF
clone size: NA; V gene: TRBV7-9; J gene: TRBJ2-2; D gene: NA; CDR3 DNA: TGTGCCAGCCGCTTTGGAGGGACGCGGAAAACCGGGGAGCTGTTTTTT; CDR3 protein: CASRFGGTRKTGELFF
clone size: NA; V gene: TRBV19; J gene: TRBJ1-1; D gene: TRBD1; CDR3 DNA: TGTGCCAGTGAGGGACAGGGGAACACTGAAGCTTTCTTT; CDR3 protein: CASEGQGNTEAFF
clone size: NA; V gene: TRBV19; J gene: TRBJ1-5; D gene: TRBD1; CDR3 DNA: TGTGCCAGTAGTCCAAGGGGAGTGGGACAGGGGCTACAGCCCCAGCATTTT; CDR3 protein: CASSPRGVGQGLQPQHF
clone size: NA; V gene: TRBV6-5; J gene: TRBJ2-7; D gene: TRBD1; CDR3 DNA: TGTGCCAGCAGTTACTCGGGACAGTCGCGGGAGCAGTACTTC; CDR3 protein: CASSYSGQSREQYF
clone size: NA; V gene: TRBV27; J gene: TRBJ2-5; D gene: NA; CDR3 DNA: TGTGCCAGCAGTGCCACAGGGTGGTCGGGAGTCGAGGAGACCCAGTACTTC; CDR3 protein: CASSATGWSGVEETQYF
clone size: NA; V gene: TRBV6-5; J gene: TRBJ2-3; D gene: TRBD2; CDR3 DNA: TGTGCCAGCAGTTCGACTAGCGGGAGGTTAGATACGCAGTATTTT; CDR3 protein: CASSSTSGRLDTQYF
clone size: NA; V gene: TRBV7-8; J gene: TRBJ2-7; D gene: TRBD1; CDR3 DNA: TGTGCCAGCAGCTTAGGACAGGGGACCTACGAGCAGTACTTC; CDR3 protein: CASSLGQGTYEQYF
clone size: few; V gene: TRBV6-1; J gene: TRBJ1-1; D gene: TRBD1; CDR3 DNA: TGTGCCAGCAGCAACACCCGACAGGGACCGGGGGCTTTCTTT; CDR3 protein: CASSNTRQGPGAFF
clone size: NA; V gene: TRBV20-1; J gene: TRBJ1-5; D gene: NA; CDR3 DNA: TGCAGTGCTAGCCCGGGTAGCAATCAGCCCCAGCATTTT; CDR3 protein: CSASPGSNQPQHF
clone size: once; V gene: TRBV2; J gene: TRBJ2-5; D gene: NA; CDR3 DNA: TGTGCCAGCAGCCGCCTTATGAGCGGCGCAGGGGAGACCCAGTACTTC; CDR3 protein: CASSRLMSGAGETQYF
clone size: NA; V gene: TRBV6-1; J gene: TRBJ2-3; D gene: NA; CDR3 DNA: TGTGCCAGCAACGAATTTGGGGCGGGTACGCAGTATTTT; CDR3 protein: CASNEFGAGTQYF
clone size: few; V gene: TRBV20-1; J gene: TRBJ1-1; D gene: NA; CDR3 DNA: TGCAGTGCCAAAGGACAGCCTACCTCTGAAGCTTTCTTT; CDR3 protein: CSAKGQPTSEAFF
clone size: NA; V gene: TRBV25-1; J gene: TRBJ1-4; D gene: TRBD1; CDR3 DNA: TGTGCCAGCAGTGAACCCGGACAGGGGGCCCTTAATGAAAAACTGTTTTTT; CDR3 protein: CASSEPGQGALNEKLFF
clone size: NA; V gene: TRBV19; J gene: TRBJ2-3; D gene: NA; CDR3 DNA: TGTGCCAGTAGGGACGTAGGACCCAGCACAGATACGCAGTATTTT; CDR3 protein: CASRDVGPSTDTQYF
clone size: NA; V gene: TRBV7-9; J gene: TRBJ2-1; D gene: NA; CDR3 DNA: TGTGCCAGCAGCTTAGCGATAAGCTACAATGAGCAGTTCTTC; CDR3 protein: CASSLAISYNEQFF
clone size: few; V gene: TRBV7-3; J gene: TRBJ2-5; D gene: NA; CDR3 DNA: TGTGCCAGCAGCTTAGTCGGGCCGGGGACCCAGTACTTC; CDR3 protein: CASSLVGPGTQYF
clone size: NA; V gene: TRBV7-2; J gene: TRBJ2-3; D gene: NA; CDR3 DNA: TGTGCCAGCAGCTTATGGAGGAAGAGAGGAGGAGCAGGCACAGATACGCAGTATTTT; CDR3 protein: CASSLWRKRGGAGTDTQYF
clone size: few; V gene: TRBV19; J gene: TRBJ2-5; D gene: NA; CDR3 DNA: TGTGCCAGTAGTGTGGGGGCAGGACGGACGGAGACCCAGTACTTC; CDR3 protein: CASSVGAGRTETQYF
clone size: few; V gene: TRBV2; J gene: TRBJ1-1; D gene: NA; CDR3 DNA: TGTGCCACAATCCCCGGGGGGTCGAGCACTGAAGCTTTCTTT; CDR3 protein: CATIPGGSSTEAFF
clone size: NA; V gene: TRBV19; J gene: TRBJ2-2; D gene: TRBD2; CDR3 DNA: TGTGCCAGTAGTAATCCTAGCGGGAGGGAAAGCGGGGAGCTGTTTTTT; CDR3 protein: CASSNPSGRESGELFF
clone size: NA; V gene: TRBV11-3; J gene: TRBJ2-3; D gene: TRBD1; CDR3 DNA: TGTGCCAGCAGCCCCGGACAGGTCACAGATACGCAGTATTTT; CDR3 protein: CASSPGQVTDTQYF